This record looks at one TCR beta chain sequence and its context. Terminally differentiated effector memory CD45RA+ cells were excluded by CCR7 positive selection of CD45RO-negative cells. The data stem from a study of shared clonotypes between healthy human individuals. The CDR3 is 14 amino acids. CDR1 and CDR2 (germline): LNHDA, SQIVND (reference sequence). V lost 3 bases to trimming and J lost 5 bases, with 12 bases between them. Measured with immunoSEQ multiplex PCR; TCRdb has only the in-frame clones, and not every one. The sample lists about 2.2 million clones, just under 95% occurring once. Sequencing was carried out using naive CD8+ T cells from PBMCs. The chain couples TRBV19 to TRBJ2-3; D uncertain. This receptor was identified in a man between 18 and 35 years old in good health. Some clones in this sample may be carry-over from other donors' samples. CDR3 sequence (DNA): TGTGCCAGTAGTATTAGGGCATCTGGAGATACGCAGTATTTT. It specifies CASSIRASGDTQYF.